The 21 T cell receptor beta chains presented below share a single source sample, sequenced in a study of blood T cell repertoires in COVID-19. Assay: immunoSEQ multiplex PCR; the TCRdb copy retains only in-frame clones and omits some. This table has some 81,000 clones, 80% to 95% appearing once. Specimen: peripheral blood. These receptors came from a woman aged 45-65 years in a cohort sampled during active COVID-19.

This clone is a singleton in its sample. The rearrangement links TRBV10-2 to TRBJ2-7; no definite D call. V lost 8 bases and J 0 bases, leaving 8 bases between the germline ends. Germline V CDR1 and CDR2: WSHSY, SAAADI. There are 12 residues in the CDR3. This chain's CDR3 is CASGVSSYEQYF. Written as DNA, the CDR3 is TGCGCCAGCGGTGTGAGCTCCTACGAGCAGTACTTC.

V gene TRBV5-1 combines with J gene TRBJ2-1, with 9 bases aligning to TRBD2. CDR3 size: 16 residues. V lost 0 bases and J lost 2; bases outside the gene matches: 3. The V gene's germline CDR1 is SGHRS and CDR2 YFSETQ. CDR3 sequence (DNA): TGCGCCAGCAGCTTGGGACCTAGCGGGGCCTACAATGAGCAGTTCTTC. This encodes CASSLGPSGAYNEQFF. Together with reference TRBV5-1 and TRBJ2-1, the CDR3 gives the full variable domain: KAGVTQTPRYLIKTRGQQVTLSCSPISGHRSVSWYQQTPGQGLQFLFEYFSETQRNKGNFPGRFSGRQFSNSRSEMNVSTLELGDSALYLCASSLGPSGAYNEQFFGPGTRLTVL.

V is TRBV5-4 and J is TRBJ1-2; 9 nucleotides line up with TRBD1. The J segment lost 6 bases and the V segment lost 0 bases, leaving 3 bases of the junction unmatched. CDR1 and CDR2 (germline): SGHNT, YYREEE (reference sequence). The CDR3 sequence is 14 residues long. The CDR3 loop reads CASSLGDRADGYTF. Written as DNA, the CDR3 is TGTGCCAGCAGCTTGGGGGACAGGGCTGATGGCTACACCTTC. The full variable domain, with the rest looked up from reference TRBV5-4 and TRBJ1-2, is ETGVTQSPTHLIKTRGQQVTLRCSSQSGHNTVSWYQQALGQGPQFIFQYYREEENGRGNFPPRFSGLQFPNYSSELNVNALELDDSALYLCASSLGDRADGYTFGSGTRLTVV.

This chain uses TRBV7-8 with TRBJ2-1; TRBD1 agrees at 7 bases. The germline CDR1 and CDR2 sequences are SGHVS and FQNEAQ. This CDR3 comprises 14 residues. The V segment lost 4 bases and the J segment 11 bases; nucleotides outside the gene matches: 11. Here the CDR3 DNA reads TGTGCCAGCAGCTCCGGGACAGCCCTTTCTAAGCAGTTCTTC. It translates to CASSSGTALSKQFF. Based on the CDR3 plus reference TRBV7-8 and TRBJ2-1, the full variable domain is GAGVSQSPRYKVAKRGQDVALRCDPISGHVSLFWYQQALGQGPEFLTYFQNEAQLDKSGLPSDRFFAERPEGSVSTLKIQRTQQEDSAVYLCASSSGTALSKQFFGPGTRLTVL.

V is TRBV4-1 and J is TRBJ2-2; the D gene is possibly TRBD1 (6 bases). This CDR3 has 16 amino acids. Germline-derived CDR1 and CDR2 are MGHRA and YSYEKL. The V end was cut by 0 bases, the J end by 1 base, with 9 bases between. CDR3 in amino acids: CASSQDGGVNTGELFF. The CDR3, as DNA: TGCGCCAGCAGCCAAGATGGGGGCGTGAACACCGGGGAGCTGTTTTTT.

The J gene is TRBJ2-1, the V gene TRBV19; 7 bases are a match to TRBD2. CDR3 length equals 15 residues. Germline V gene lookup returns CDR1 LNHDA and CDR2 SQIVND (reference sequence). Unmatched junction bases numbered 11, after V lost 3 bases and J lost 9 bases. In nucleotides, the CDR3 is TGTGCCAGTAGTATGACGGCGGGAGTGGAGGGTGAGCAGTTCTTC. This codes for CASSMTAGVEGEQFF.

The chain carries TRBV7-2 and TRBJ1-2, with D possibly matching TRBD1 (6 bases). Germline values: CDR1 SGHTA, CDR2 FQGNSA. V was cut by 0 bases and J by 6 bases, with 8 bases left in between. CDR3 length: 13 amino acids. CDR3 sequence: CASSLAQGDGYTF. Here the CDR3 DNA reads TGTGCCAGCAGCTTAGCACAGGGAGATGGCTACACCTTC.

A word on this clone: Other DNA sequences in this specimen translate into the identical CDR3. DNA of the CDR3: TGTGCCACCAGTGATCCCGGACAGGGGGACAATGAGCAGTTCTTC. Translating it yields CATSDPGQGDNEQFF. This chain uses TRBV24-1 with TRBJ2-1; 10 bases are a match to TRBD1. CDR1 is KGHDR and CDR2 is SFDVKD in the germline V gene. The CDR3 covers 15 residues. The V and J ends lost 3 bases and 5 bases, in that order; junction bases with no gene match: 3.

This chain links TRBV30 with TRBJ1-1; 7 nucleotides align to TRBD1. Germline V gene lookup returns CDR1 GTSNPN and CDR2 SVGIG (reference sequence). After removal of 0 bases from V and 7 bases from J, the junction contained 5 bases not matched to a gene. The CDR3 spans 13 residues. As DNA, the CDR3 is TGTGCCTGGAGTGTCCGGGACAGTAGTGAAGCTTTCTTT. Its protein product is CAWSVRDSSEAFF.

The CDR3 sequence: CASQGDYTGELFF. The CDR3 DNA is TGTGCCAGCCAGGGTGATTACACCGGGGAGCTGTTTTTT. V gene TRBV6-5 combines with J gene TRBJ2-2; D possibly corresponds to TRBD1 (5 bases). CDR1 is MNHEY and CDR2 is SVGAGI in the germline V gene. V lost 8 bases and J lost 3, with 10 bases in between. This CDR3 spans 13 amino acids.

This rearrangement joins TRBV7-3 to TRBJ1-3; the match to TRBD1 covers 9 bases. Germline assignment: CDR1 SGHTA and CDR2 FQGTGA. This CDR3 comprises 14 residues. V lost 6 bases and J lost 8; bases outside the gene matches: 8. The CDR3 region is CASSSTGGEDTIYF. Written as DNA, the CDR3 is TGTGCCAGCAGTTCAACAGGGGGCGAGGACACCATATATTTT.

The chain employs TRBV2 and TRBJ1-2; no reliable D call. The CDR3 loop spans 16 amino acids. CDR1 SNHLY and CDR2 FYNNEI come from the germline V gene. The V end was cut by 3 bases, the J end by 1 base, with 15 bases between. CDR3 sequence reads: CASSDRPSGDNYGYTF. As DNA, the CDR3 is TGTGCCAGCAGTGACCGACCCTCCGGGGATAACTATGGCTACACCTTC.

The chain employs TRBV10-3 and TRBJ2-2, with D maybe TRBD1 (5 bases). Germline lookup yields CDR1 ENHRY and CDR2 SYGVKD. The CDR3 consists of 13 residues. Trimming cost V 6 bases and J 2 bases, with 7 bases left between them. The CDR3 region is CAIRDTNTGELFF. The CDR3 DNA sequence: TGTGCCATCAGGGACACTAACACCGGGGAGCTGTTTTTT.

V usage is TRBV7-2 and J usage is TRBJ1-1; 7 nucleotides match TRBD1. The length of the CDR3 is 13 residues. The trim removed 5 bases at V and 5 bases at J, leaving 5 bases unmatched. Germline V CDR1 and CDR2: SGHTA, FQGNSA. CDR3 DNA sequence: TGTGCCAGCAGCGTACAGGGGAGTACTGAAGCTTTCTTT. Amino acids: CASSVQGSTEAFF. Variable domain in full (rest from reference TRBV7-2 and TRBJ1-1): GAGVSQSPSNKVTEKGKDVELRCDPISGHTALYWYRQSLGQGLEFLIYFQGNSAPDKSGLPSDRFSAERTGGSVSTLTIQRTQQEDSAVYLCASSVQGSTEAFFGQGTRLTVV.

This clone came up a few times. V is TRBV10-3 and J is TRBJ2-5, with a weak D call TRBD2 (6 bases). This CDR3 has 13 amino acids. The V and J ends lost 4 bases and 13 bases respectively, with 19 bases between them. Germline V gives CDR1 ENHRY, CDR2 SYGVKD. The DNA for the CDR3 is TGTGCCATCAGTGCCCCGCGGGAACCTGTTTTGTACTTC. Translation: CAISAPREPVLYF.

This clone was observed a few times. V and J are TRBV27 and TRBJ1-5; 7 bases map to TRBD1. With V trimmed by 6 bases and J by 3 bases, 5 bases remained unmatched. Per germline, CDR1 MNHEY and CDR2 SMNVEV (reference sequence). The CDR3 contains 14 residues. The CDR3: CASSRTGDNQPQHF. The CDR3 DNA reads as TGTGCCAGCAGCAGGACAGGAGACAATCAGCCCCAGCATTTT.

This CDR3 is CASSRGGSYNEQFF. The CDR3 nucleotides are TGTGCCAGCAGCCGAGGGGGCTCCTACAATGAGCAGTTCTTC. The chain joins TRBV7-3 to TRBJ2-1; D is possibly TRBD1 (6 bases). V lost 5 bases and J 0 bases, leaving 8 bases between the germline ends. The CDR3 length is 14 residues. Per germline, CDR1 SGHTA and CDR2 FQGTGA.

CDR3 loop: CASSSSREKLFF. As DNA, the CDR3 is TGTGCCAGCAGCTCATCGAGGGAAAAACTGTTTTTT. V gene TRBV7-8 combines with J gene TRBJ1-4; no definite D call. The CDR3 is made up of 12 amino acids. CDR1 is SGHVS, CDR2 FQNEAQ, per germline. V lost 4 bases to trimming and J lost 8 bases, with 8 bases between them.

The chain combines TRBV9 with TRBJ2-3; maybe TRBD2 (5 bases). The CDR3 runs to 16 residues. The V end lost 3 bases, the J end lost 0 bases, and 14 bases lay between the germline ends. Germline lookup yields CDR1 SGDLS and CDR2 YYNGEE. DNA of the CDR3: TGTGCCAGCAGCGAAGCGGTAGCGCTTAGCACAGATACGCAGTATTTT. Residues: CASSEAVALSTDTQYF.

V is TRBV6-2 or TRBV6-3 and J is TRBJ2-1; no firm D call. Germline V gene lookup returns CDR1 MNHEY and CDR2 SVGEGT. Trimming took 0 bases from V and 2 from J, leaving 11 bases between them. CDR3 length equals 16 residues. The CDR3 region is CASSYSASLTYNEQFF. CDR3 coding DNA: TGTGCCAGCAGTTACTCGGCTAGTCTCACCTACAATGAGCAGTTCTTC.

The V gene is TRBV5-3, the J gene TRBJ2-3, with 16 bases matching TRBD2. TRBV5-3 is sorted into the ORF group, with uncertain function. The trim removed 2 bases at V and 3 bases at J, leaving 12 bases unmatched. The CDR3 length is 20 residues. The CDR3 sequence is CARSFTGTSGRAVMTDTQYF. The CDR3 DNA reads TGTGCCAGAAGCTTTACCGGGACTAGCGGGAGGGCCGTTATGACAGATACGCAGTATTTT.